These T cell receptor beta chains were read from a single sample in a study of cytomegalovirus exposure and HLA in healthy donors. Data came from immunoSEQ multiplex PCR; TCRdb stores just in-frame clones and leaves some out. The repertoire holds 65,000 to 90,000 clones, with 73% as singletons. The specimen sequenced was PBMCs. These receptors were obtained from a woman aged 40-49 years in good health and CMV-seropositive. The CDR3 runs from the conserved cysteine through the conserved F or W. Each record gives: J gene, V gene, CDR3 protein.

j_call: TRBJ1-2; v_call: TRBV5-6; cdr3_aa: CASSLVWGQGYGYTF
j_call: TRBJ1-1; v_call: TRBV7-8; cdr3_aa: CASSSTRARNTEAFF
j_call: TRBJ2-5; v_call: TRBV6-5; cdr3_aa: CASSYSSGGLQTQYF
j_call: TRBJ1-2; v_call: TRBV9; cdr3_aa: CASSVGPSEGYTF
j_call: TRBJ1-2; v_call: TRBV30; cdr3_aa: CAGGHLIGYGYTF
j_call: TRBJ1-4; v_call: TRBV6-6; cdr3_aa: CASSHGETATNEKLFF
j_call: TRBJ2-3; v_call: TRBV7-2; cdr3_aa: CASSLILTDTQYF
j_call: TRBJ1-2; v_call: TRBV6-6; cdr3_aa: CASEGWGQGIYGYTF
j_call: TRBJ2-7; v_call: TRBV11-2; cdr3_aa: CASSLSGGASYEQYF
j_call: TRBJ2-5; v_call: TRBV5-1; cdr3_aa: CASSLDGTREETQYF
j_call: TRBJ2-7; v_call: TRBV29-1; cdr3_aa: CSVEARTSGTYEQYF
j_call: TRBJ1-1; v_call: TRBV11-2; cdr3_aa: CASSGRGSGYPTEAFF
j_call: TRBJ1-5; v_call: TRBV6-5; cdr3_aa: CATTGVRGQPQHF
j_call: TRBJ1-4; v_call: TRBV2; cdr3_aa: CASRAGTGREKLFF
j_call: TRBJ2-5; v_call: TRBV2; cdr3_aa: CASSEGLAGGGGTQYF
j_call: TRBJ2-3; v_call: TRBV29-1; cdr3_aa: CSVIIDFPDTQYF
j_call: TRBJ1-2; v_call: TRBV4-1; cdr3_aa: CASSQSGNYGYTF
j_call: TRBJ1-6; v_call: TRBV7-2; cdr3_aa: CASSFPDRRYNSPLHF
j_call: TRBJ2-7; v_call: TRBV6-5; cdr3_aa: CASGDRGYEQYF
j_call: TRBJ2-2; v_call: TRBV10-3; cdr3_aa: CAISVGQSNTGELFF
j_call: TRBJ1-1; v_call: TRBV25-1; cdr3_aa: CASSPARGPTEAFF
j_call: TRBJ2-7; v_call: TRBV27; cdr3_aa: CASSLDPVTYEQYF
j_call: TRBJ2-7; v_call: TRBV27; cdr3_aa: CATGGGPGEQYF
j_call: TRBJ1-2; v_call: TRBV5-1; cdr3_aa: CASSPGQGARGYTF
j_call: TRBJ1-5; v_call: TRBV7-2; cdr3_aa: CASSPGQGVRPQHF
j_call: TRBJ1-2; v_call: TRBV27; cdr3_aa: CASSSDRWSGYTF
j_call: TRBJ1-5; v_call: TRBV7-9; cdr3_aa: CASSTGGSNQPQHF
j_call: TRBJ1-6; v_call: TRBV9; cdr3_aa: CASSRQGDSPLHF
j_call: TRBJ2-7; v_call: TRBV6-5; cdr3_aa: CASSWDRPPYEQYF
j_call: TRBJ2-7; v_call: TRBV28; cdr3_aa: CATYSGTRIMQYF
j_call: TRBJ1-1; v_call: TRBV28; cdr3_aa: CASGRGNTEAFF
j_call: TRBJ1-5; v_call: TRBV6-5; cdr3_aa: CASGRVDQPQHF
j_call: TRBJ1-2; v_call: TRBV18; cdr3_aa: CASSPEQSNYGYTF
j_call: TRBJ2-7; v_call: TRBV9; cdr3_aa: CASSVGPGGSYEQYF
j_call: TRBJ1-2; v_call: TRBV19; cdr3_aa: CASSIAWTQNYGYTF
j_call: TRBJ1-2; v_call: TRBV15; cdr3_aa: CATRSSQGRGYGYTF
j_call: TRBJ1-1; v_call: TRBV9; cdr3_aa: CASSLSPGGRTEAFF
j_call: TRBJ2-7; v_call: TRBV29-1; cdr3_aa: CSVHGRRAGSYEQYF
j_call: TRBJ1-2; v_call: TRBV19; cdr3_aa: CASSGTGGDYGYTF
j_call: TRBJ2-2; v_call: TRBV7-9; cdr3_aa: CASSQPAGTGAAGELFF
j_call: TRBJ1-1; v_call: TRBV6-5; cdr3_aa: CASTRNRVNTEAFF
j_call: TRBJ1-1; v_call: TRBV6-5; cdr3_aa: CASSTGQSNTEAFF
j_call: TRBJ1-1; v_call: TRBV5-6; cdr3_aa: CASSLTGEWLVGAFF
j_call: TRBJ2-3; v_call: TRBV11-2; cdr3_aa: CASSWTGSTDTQYF
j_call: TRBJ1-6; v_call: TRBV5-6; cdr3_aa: CASSLIELYNSPLHF
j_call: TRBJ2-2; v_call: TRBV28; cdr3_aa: CASGTANTGELFF
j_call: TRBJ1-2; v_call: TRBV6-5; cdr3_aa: CASSYVVGGANYGYTF
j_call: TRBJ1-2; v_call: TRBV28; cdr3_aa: CASSFGSGGYGYTF
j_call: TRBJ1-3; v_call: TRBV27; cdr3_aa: CASSLYGQGWVSGNTIYF
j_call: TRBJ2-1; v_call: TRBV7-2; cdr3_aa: CASSLGQAYNEQFF
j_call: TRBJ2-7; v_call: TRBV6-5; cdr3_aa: CASRSGTGSRREQYF
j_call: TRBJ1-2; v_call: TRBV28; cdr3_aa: CATAQRGGYTF